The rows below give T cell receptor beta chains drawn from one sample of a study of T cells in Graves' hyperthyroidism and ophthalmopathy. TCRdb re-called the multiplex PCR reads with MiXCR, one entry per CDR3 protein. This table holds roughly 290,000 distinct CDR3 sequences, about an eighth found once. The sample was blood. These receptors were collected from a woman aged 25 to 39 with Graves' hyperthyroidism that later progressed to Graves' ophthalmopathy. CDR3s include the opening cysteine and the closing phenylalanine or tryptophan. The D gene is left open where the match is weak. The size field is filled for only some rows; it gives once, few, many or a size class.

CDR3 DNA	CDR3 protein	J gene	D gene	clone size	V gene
TGCGCCAGCAGCCAAGATTGGACAGGGACCGAGCAGTACTTC	CASSQDWTGTEQYF	TRBJ2-7	TRBD1	many	TRBV4-1
TGTGCCAGCTCACCAACAGGGAACACCGGGGAGCTGTTTTTT	CASSPTGNTGELFF	TRBJ2-2	NA	many	TRBV18
TGTGCCACCAGTGATTCCCCTCTCGGAAACACCATATATTTT	CATSDSPLGNTIYF	TRBJ1-3	NA	NA	TRBV24-1
TGTGCCAGCAGTTCATGGCTCGCGGGAGAATCCTACGAGCAGTACTTC	CASSSWLAGESYEQYF	TRBJ2-7	TRBD2	many	TRBV6-1
TGCGCCAGCAGCTTGGGGACTAGCACAGATACGCAGTATTTT	CASSLGTSTDTQYF	TRBJ2-3	NA	many	TRBV5-1
TGTGCCAGCAGAGGACAGGTAAACACTGAAGCTTTCTTT	CASRGQVNTEAFF	TRBJ1-1	TRBD1	NA	TRBV6-1
TGTGCCAGCAGCCAAGAATATAGGGCGCCGGGGGAGCAGTACTTC	CASSQEYRAPGEQYF	TRBJ2-7	NA	NA	TRBV4-2
TGTGCCAGCAGTTATAATAGCCCAGATACGCAGTATTTT	CASSYNSPDTQYF	TRBJ2-3	NA	many	TRBV6-1
TGTGCCAGCAGACGGGGGACTAGCGGCACAGATACGCAGTATTTT	CASRRGTSGTDTQYF	TRBJ2-3	TRBD2	NA	TRBV6-1
TGCAGTGCCGCGACCTCCTACGAGCAGTGCTTC	CSAATSYEQCF	TRBJ2-7	NA	few	TRBV20-1
TGTGCCTGGAGTTGGGACCTGAACACTGAAGCTTTCTTT	CAWSWDLNTEAFF	TRBJ1-1	NA	many	TRBV30
TGTGCCAGTAGTCTAGCAGTTAGCAATCAGCCCCAGCATTTT	CASSLAVSNQPQHF	TRBJ1-5	NA	NA	TRBV19
TGTGCCAGCAGTCCCCCGTTCATGGACTACTCCTACGAGCAGTACTTC	CASSPPFMDYSYEQYF	TRBJ2-7	NA	many	TRBV6-2/TRBV6-3
TGTGCCAGCAGCCAAGCTAGCGGGGGGGCGCGGAAGCAAGAGACCCAGTACTTC	CASSQASGGARKQETQYF	TRBJ2-5	TRBD2	NA	TRBV3-1
TGCGCCAGCAGCCGACTAGCGCCGTACCAAGAGACCCAGTACTTC	CASSRLAPYQETQYF	TRBJ2-5	TRBD2	many	TRBV5-1
TGCGCCAGCAGCTCGGGACTAGCGGGAGCCGATACGCAGTATTTT	CASSSGLAGADTQYF	TRBJ2-3	TRBD2	many	TRBV5-1
TGTGCCAGCAGTGTTGGACTAGCGGGGAGTATAGATACGCAGTATTTT	CASSVGLAGSIDTQYF	TRBJ2-3	TRBD2	many	TRBV2
TGTGCCAGCAGCCAAGAAATGGGCAGGGCCTGGGAGACCCAGTACTTC	CASSQEMGRAWETQYF	TRBJ2-5	NA	NA	TRBV3-1
TGTGCCAGCAGTTACTCGACAAGAGGAGGAACAGATACGCAGTATTTT	CASSYSTRGGTDTQYF	TRBJ2-3	NA	many	TRBV6-2/TRBV6-3
TGTGCCAGCAGCCGCAATTTTGAGACCCAGTACTTC	CASSRNFETQYF	TRBJ2-5	NA	many	TRBV9
TGTGCCAGCAGTTACTCAGGGACAGGGTTCCTCCCCGAAAAACTGTTTTTT	CASSYSGTGFLPEKLFF	TRBJ1-4	TRBD1	many	TRBV6-5
TGTGCCAGCAGCCGCGGGGGGGGAGACTCTGGAAACACCATATATTTT	CASSRGGGDSGNTIYF	TRBJ1-3	NA	NA	TRBV5-4
TGTGCCAGCAGCTCCATCTCCAGGGTCAAGGCTAGCGGGAACACCGGGGAGCTGTTTTTT	CASSSISRVKASGNTGELFF	TRBJ2-2	TRBD2	many	TRBV11-2
TGTGCCAGCACCCATGGAGGGAGCTACGAGCAGTACTTC	CASTHGGSYEQYF	TRBJ2-7	NA	few	TRBV6-1
TGTGCCAGCAGTTACTCGAACTGGGACAGGAACACTGAAGCTTTCTTT	CASSYSNWDRNTEAFF	TRBJ1-1	TRBD1	many	TRBV6-6
TGTGCCAGCTCCGGGGCAGGGCGGGGTGGCTACACCTTC	CASSGAGRGGYTF	TRBJ1-2	NA	many	TRBV12-3/TRBV12-4
TGTGCCAGCAGCAACAAGCGGGAGGGGTCAGATACGCAGTATTTT	CASSNKREGSDTQYF	TRBJ2-3	TRBD2	once	TRBV12-3/TRBV12-4
TGTGCCTGGAGTCGGGACTCTGGGGCCAACGTCCTGACTTTC	CAWSRDSGANVLTF	TRBJ2-6	NA	NA	TRBV30
TGTGCCAGCAGGGGACTAGCGGGACATTACAATGAGCAGTTCTTC	CASRGLAGHYNEQFF	TRBJ2-1	TRBD2	many	TRBV11-2
TGTGCCATTTCCCCGGGGGGATCCACTGAAGCTTTCTTT	CAISPGGSTEAFF	TRBJ1-1	NA	few	TRBV19
TGTGCCAGCAGTCCGCCGACTAGCGGGAACCAAGAGACCCAGTACTTC	CASSPPTSGNQETQYF	TRBJ2-5	TRBD2	many	TRBV6-1
TGCAGTGCTAGAGACCCTAGCGGGAGGGCCCTCCAGTATTTT	CSARDPSGRALQYF	TRBJ2-3	TRBD2	many	TRBV20-1
TGTGCCAGCAGCCAAGATGTAGCGGGCGTAAATGAGCAGTTCTTC	CASSQDVAGVNEQFF	TRBJ2-1	TRBD2	few	TRBV4-2
TGTGCCAGTGGGGGAGACGGGGCGGTAGATGGGCCCCAGCATTTT	CASGGDGAVDGPQHF	TRBJ1-5	NA	many	TRBV19
TGTGCCAGCAGGACTTCTGTGGCCAGCAACACTGAAGCTTTCTTT	CASRTSVASNTEAFF	TRBJ1-1	NA	many	TRBV12-3/TRBV12-4
TGTGCCAGTAGTTACGACTCGTCCAAAAACACCATATATTTT	CASSYDSSKNTIYF	TRBJ1-3	NA	NA	TRBV19
TGCAGTGCCCTCCGTTTATCGGCTGAGCAGTTCTTC	CSALRLSAEQFF	TRBJ2-1	NA	NA	TRBV20-1
TGTGCCAGCAGTCTATTAGCGGGATACAATGAGCAGTTCTTC	CASSLLAGYNEQFF	TRBJ2-1	TRBD2	many	TRBV28
TGTGCCAGCAGCTTAGGGCCGACTAGGGCCAACACAGATACGCAGTATTTT	CASSLGPTRANTDTQYF	TRBJ2-3	NA	many	TRBV7-6
TGTGCCAGCAGTTCCGGGACAGGGGGATACTATGGCTACACCTTC	CASSSGTGGYYGYTF	TRBJ1-2	TRBD1	many	TRBV27
TGTGCCAGTAGTATAGGTAGGGGCACAAAGAACACTGAAGCTTTCTTT	CASSIGRGTKNTEAFF	TRBJ1-1	NA	few	TRBV19
TGCAGTGCTAGAGTCCGGGACAGGGCTCATGAGCAGTACTTC	CSARVRDRAHEQYF	TRBJ2-7	TRBD1	few	TRBV20-1
TGTGCCAGCACCCCTTACTGGACTAGCTCCCCCGAGCAGTACTTC	CASTPYWTSSPEQYF	TRBJ2-7	TRBD2	many	TRBV28
TGTGCCACCAGTGCCCTGGACAGGGCAGAGACCCAGTACTTC	CATSALDRAETQYF	TRBJ2-5	TRBD1	few	TRBV24-1
TGTGCCAGCAGTTTCGTTGGCGGGACAGGGGATGGCTACACCTTC	CASSFVGGTGDGYTF	TRBJ1-2	TRBD1	many	TRBV27
TGTGCCAGCAGTGGTCCGGGACTAACGTACAATGAGCAGTTCTTC	CASSGPGLTYNEQFF	TRBJ2-1	TRBD2	many	TRBV6-1
TGTGCCAGCAGCCAACCCCTGGGACTACAAGAGACCCAGTACTTC	CASSQPLGLQETQYF	TRBJ2-5	TRBD2	many	TRBV3-1
TGTGCCAGCGCGGCTAGCCACCCCGACACAGATACGCAGTATTTT	CASAASHPDTDTQYF	TRBJ2-3	NA	many	TRBV27
TGTGCCAGCAGTGAATCGGAGGGGGGGTTCTACGAGCAGTACTTC	CASSESEGGFYEQYF	TRBJ2-7	NA	NA	TRBV2
TGTGCCAGCAGCTTAGTGAGGCAGAAGGGCACTGAAGCTTTCTTT	CASSLVRQKGTEAFF	TRBJ1-1	NA	many	TRBV11-2
TGTGCCAGCAGCCTCGGGACAGGGGGCGCGGCTTTCTTT	CASSLGTGGAAFF	TRBJ1-1	TRBD1	NA	TRBV5-5
TGCGCCAGCAGCTCGACAGGGGGTTACGGGGAGCTGTTTTTT	CASSSTGGYGELFF	TRBJ2-2	TRBD1	NA	TRBV5-1
TGCAGTGCTAACTCTGGAAACACCATATATTTT	CSANSGNTIYF	TRBJ1-3	NA	NA	TRBV20-1
TGTGCCAGCAGCTTGGATGGGGGCAGGGCAGATACGCAGTATTTT	CASSLDGGRADTQYF	TRBJ2-3	NA	NA	TRBV5-5
TGCAGTGCTACGACTAGCGGGAGCAACAATGAGCAGTTCTTC	CSATTSGSNNEQFF	TRBJ2-1	TRBD2	many	TRBV20-1
TGCAGCGTCACGGCGGATACCTACAATGAGCAGTTCTTC	CSVTADTYNEQFF	TRBJ2-1	NA	many	TRBV29-1
TGTGCCTGGAGTGTCGGGGTGGCCTTCTACGAGCAGTACTTC	CAWSVGVAFYEQYF	TRBJ2-7	NA	few	TRBV30
TGTGCCAGCAGCGGAAGACAGGGGACACCGGAAAAACTGTTTTTT	CASSGRQGTPEKLFF	TRBJ1-4	TRBD1	many	TRBV11-1
TGTGCCAGCAGTTACTTAACTAGCGGGGACGTCACAGATACGCAGTATTTT	CASSYLTSGDVTDTQYF	TRBJ2-3	TRBD2	many	TRBV6-2/TRBV6-3